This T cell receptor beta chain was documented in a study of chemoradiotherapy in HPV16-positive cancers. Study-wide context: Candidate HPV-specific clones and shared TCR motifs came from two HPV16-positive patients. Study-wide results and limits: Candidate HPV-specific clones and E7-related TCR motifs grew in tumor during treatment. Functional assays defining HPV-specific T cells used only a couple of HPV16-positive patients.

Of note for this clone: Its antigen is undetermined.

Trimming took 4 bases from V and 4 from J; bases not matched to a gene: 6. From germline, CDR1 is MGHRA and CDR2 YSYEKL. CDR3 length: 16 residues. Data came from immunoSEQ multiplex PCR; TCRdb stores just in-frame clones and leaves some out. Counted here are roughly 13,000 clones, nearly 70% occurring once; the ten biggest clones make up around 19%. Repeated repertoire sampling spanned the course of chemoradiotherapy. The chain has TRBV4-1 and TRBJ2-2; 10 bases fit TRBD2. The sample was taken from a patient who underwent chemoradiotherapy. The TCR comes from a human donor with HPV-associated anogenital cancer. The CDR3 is CASSRSSGGSTGELFF. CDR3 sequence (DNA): TGCGCCAGCAGCCGATCTAGCGGGGGTAGCACCGGGGAGCTGTTTTTT.